This T cell receptor beta chain was identified during a study of blood T cell repertoires in COVID-19. As for the study in general: COVID-19 samples, acute and convalescent, were from the United States, Italy and Spain. PBMCs, B-cell-depleted T cells, or T cells were the source of the cDNA or gDNA that made up the material.

The repertoire was sequenced with immunoSEQ multiplex PCR; TCRdb's copy has only in-frame clones and lacks some. This table holds around 45,000 clones, about 89% found once. Input material: peripheral blood. The source is a man in his sixties with active or convalescent COVID-19.

CDR3 loop: CASSPRTDPTNEKLFF. The CDR3 DNA reads as TGTGCCAGCAGCCCTAGGACAGATCCAACTAATGAAAAACTGTTTTTT. The chain joins TRBV7-8 to TRBJ1-4, with a weak D call TRBD1 (6 bases). The CDR3 runs to 16 residues. Trimming stripped 5 bases from V and 0 bases from J, with 13 bases between. CDR1 is SGHVS, CDR2 FQNEAQ, per germline.